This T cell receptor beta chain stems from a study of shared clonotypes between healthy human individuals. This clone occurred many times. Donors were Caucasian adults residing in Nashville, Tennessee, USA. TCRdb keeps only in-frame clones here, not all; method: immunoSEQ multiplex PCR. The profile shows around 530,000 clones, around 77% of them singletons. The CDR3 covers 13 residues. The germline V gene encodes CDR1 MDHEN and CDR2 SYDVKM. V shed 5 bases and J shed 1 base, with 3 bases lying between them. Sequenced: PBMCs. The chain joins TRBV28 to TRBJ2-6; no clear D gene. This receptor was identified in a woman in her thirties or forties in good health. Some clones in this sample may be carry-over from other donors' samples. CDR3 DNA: TGTGCCAGCAGTCCGTCTGGGGCCAACGTCCTGACTTTC. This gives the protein CASSPSGANVLTF.